Listed below are T cell receptor beta chains from one sample, sequenced in a study of cytomegalovirus exposure and HLA in healthy donors. Data came from immunoSEQ multiplex PCR; TCRdb stores just in-frame clones and leaves some out. There are under 200,000 clones in the sample; around 78% occur only once, and 14% lies in the top ten. Sequenced input: PBMCs. All receptors derive from a woman in her thirties in good health and CMV-seropositive. Both conserved end residues are part of each CDR3. The order of the fields is V gene, D gene, J gene, clone size, CDR3 DNA, CDR3 protein. A D gene is named only where the DNA matches it firmly. Only part of the rows carry a size: once, few, many, or a class if the clone is expanded.

TRBV2	TRBD1	TRBJ2-7	once	TGTGCCAGCATCGACCGGGACAGCTCCTACGAGCAGTACTTC	CASIDRDSSYEQYF
TRBV19	-	TRBJ1-4	-	TGTGCCAGTAGCATAGCGGTAACTAATGAAAAACTGTTTTTT	CASSIAVTNEKLFF
TRBV7-9	-	TRBJ1-1	-	TGTTCCAGCAGCTTAACGAAGGGGCCTGAAGCTTTCTTT	CSSSLTKGPEAFF
TRBV16	-	TRBJ2-4	-	TGTGCCAGCAGCCAATCCTTAGTAGGAGAGGGAAACATTCAGTACTTC	CASSQSLVGEGNIQYF
TRBV11-2	TRBD1	TRBJ1-1	-	TGTGCCAGCAGCCCGAGGGACAGGTTGAACACTGAAGCTTTCTTT	CASSPRDRLNTEAFF
TRBV5-4	-	TRBJ1-1	few	TGTGCCAGCAGCTTTCCGGGGGTTAGCCGGCTGAACACTGAAGCTTTCTTT	CASSFPGVSRLNTEAFF
TRBV5-1	-	TRBJ2-1	-	TGCGCCAGCAGCTTGGGGAGCCACTCGGTATACAATGAGCAGTTCTTC	CASSLGSHSVYNEQFF
TRBV7-3	TRBD1	TRBJ2-3	few	TGTGCCAGCAGCTTATCTGGACAGGGCACAGATACGCAGTATTTT	CASSLSGQGTDTQYF
TRBV9	-	TRBJ2-5	-	TGTGCCAGCAGCGTAGGCTGGGGGCCCCAAGAGACCCAGTACTTC	CASSVGWGPQETQYF
TRBV27	-	TRBJ1-2	-	TGTGCCAGCAGTTCCGCCGTGGGCGGCTACACCTTC	CASSSAVGGYTF
TRBV11-3	-	TRBJ2-7	-	TGTGCCAGCAGCTCCCTGGGGCCCGAGCAGTACTTC	CASSSLGPEQYF
TRBV5-1	TRBD2	TRBJ2-5	-	TGCGCCAGCAGCAAAGGGACTAGCGGGGGGCTCCAAGAGACCCAGTACTTC	CASSKGTSGGLQETQYF
TRBV7-8	-	TRBJ2-2	-	TGTGCCAGCAGCCCCGCCCGGCTAGCTTCCACCGGGGAGCTGTTTTTT	CASSPARLASTGELFF
TRBV28	-	TRBJ2-4	-	TGTGCCAGCAGTTTAGGCTCGACCGGACAAAACCCGGACTTC	CASSLGSTGQNPDF
TRBV28	-	TRBJ2-7	once	TGTGCCACCGCGGTCGGTGGCTCCTACGAGCAGTACTTC	CATAVGGSYEQYF
TRBV2	TRBD1	TRBJ2-5	-	TGTGCCAGCAGTTCGGGACAGGGCTCTCTAGAGACCCAGTACTTC	CASSSGQGSLETQYF
TRBV6-1	TRBD2	TRBJ2-7	-	TGTGCCAGCAGTGAAGCTTCTACTAGCGGGGTTTCGTACGAGCAGTACTTC	CASSEASTSGVSYEQYF
TRBV7-9	-	TRBJ2-1	-	TGTGCCAGCAGCCTCAGGGTCGCGGGGAATGAGCAGTTCTTC	CASSLRVAGNEQFF
TRBV7-9	-	TRBJ1-6	once	TGTGCCAGCACCAGGGGTGGGAATTCACCCCTCCACTTT	CASTRGGNSPLHF
TRBV9	-	TRBJ1-2	-	TGTGCCAGCAGCGTAGCTGCTGGGGAGGTCTATGGCTACACCTTC	CASSVAAGEVYGYTF
TRBV7-9	TRBD2	TRBJ2-1	-	TGTGCCAGCAGTTCCGAACTAGCGGGAGTGGCGAATGAGCAGTTCTTC	CASSSELAGVANEQFF
TRBV6-6	-	TRBJ2-3	-	TGTGCCAGCAGCCTCCGGTCCTCTCAAGGGGCAGATACGCAGTATTTT	CASSLRSSQGADTQYF
TRBV6-5	TRBD1	TRBJ1-5	-	TGTGCCAGCAACAGGGGGCCTGGTCAGCCCCAGCATTTT	CASNRGPGQPQHF
TRBV5-1	TRBD2	TRBJ2-1	-	TGCGCCAGCAGCTTGGCCGTCGGGGGGAAACAGAATGAGCAGTTCTTC	CASSLAVGGKQNEQFF
TRBV4-1	-	TRBJ1-1	few	TGCGCCAGCAGCCAAGATCGACTAGTGACGAACACTGAAGCTTTCTTT	CASSQDRLVTNTEAFF
TRBV27	-	TRBJ1-2	-	TGTGCCAGCAGTTTATTGTTCGGCGGGGTTTATGGCTACACCTTC	CASSLLFGGVYGYTF
TRBV18	TRBD1	TRBJ2-6	-	TGTGCCAGCTCACCAATTACAGGACAGGGGGCAACTGGGGCCAACGTCCTGACTTTC	CASSPITGQGATGANVLTF
TRBV2	TRBD1	TRBJ1-1	-	TGTGCCAGCAGTCTGGACAGGGAGACTGAAGCTTTCTTT	CASSLDRETEAFF
TRBV28	-	TRBJ1-4	-	TGTGCCAGCAGATCGGACACCCTTGGAACTTTTAATGAAAAACTGTTTTTT	CASRSDTLGTFNEKLFF
TRBV12-5	TRBD2	TRBJ2-5	few	TGTGCTAGTGTTTTCGGACTAGAAGAGACCCAGTACTTC	CASVFGLEETQYF
TRBV21-1	-	TRBJ1-1	-	TGTGCCAGCAGCAAACCCCCGGGTGGGGACAGGGGAAACACTGAAGCTTTCTTT	CASSKPPGGDRGNTEAFF
TRBV28	-	TRBJ1-2	-	TGTGCCAGCAGACCAACCGGGTTTCGGGGCTATGGCTACACCTTC	CASRPTGFRGYGYTF
TRBV6-5	-	TRBJ1-1	once	-	CASSFGLGTETFF
TRBV5-4	TRBD1	TRBJ2-3	-	TGTGCCAGCAGCCAAGACAGGGGTGAAGATACGCAGTATTTT	CASSQDRGEDTQYF
TRBV5-1	TRBD1	TRBJ2-2	-	TGCGCCAGCAGCTCGAAAGGGGGCGCGGGCGGGGAGCTGTTTTTT	CASSSKGGAGGELFF
TRBV7-8	TRBD1	TRBJ2-7	-	TGTGCCAGCAGCTACGACAGGGAACTCGAGCAGTACTTC	CASSYDRELEQYF
TRBV9	TRBD1	TRBJ1-2	-	TGTGCCAGCAGCGTAGAGGTGGGACAGGGGGTAAGCTACACCTTC	CASSVEVGQGVSYTF
TRBV12-5	-	TRBJ1-5	few	TGTGCTAGTGGTTTGGTAACGACAGAGGGTGAGGGGGGCAATCAGCCCCAGCATTTT	CASGLVTTEGEGGNQPQHF
TRBV30	-	TRBJ1-4	-	TGTGCCTGGAGTCAGGGTGGCGAAAAACTGTTTTTT	CAWSQGGEKLFF
TRBV28	-	TRBJ2-7	-	TGTGCCAGCAGTTTCTCTGGGCGTCTCCTCGAGCAGTACTTC	CASSFSGRLLEQYF
TRBV19	-	TRBJ1-3	few	TGTGCCAGTAGTTCGACTGGAGGCTCTGGAAACACCATATATTTT	CASSSTGGSGNTIYF
TRBV5-1	-	TRBJ2-3	-	TGCGCCAGCAGCTCCGGGGGTATTGATACGCAGTATTTT	CASSSGGIDTQYF
TRBV28	TRBD2	TRBJ2-1	-	TGTGCCAGCACTACGGGACTAGCGGGTGGTGAGCAGTTCTTC	CASTTGLAGGEQFF
TRBV28	TRBD1	TRBJ1-4	-	TGTGCCAGCAGTTTTGGACAGGAGAACCTTGAAAAACTGTTTTTT	CASSFGQENLEKLFF
TRBV28	-	TRBJ2-5	-	TGTGCCAGCAGTTTATGGGGAGGCCGATCGCAGACCCAGTACTTC	CASSLWGGRSQTQYF
TRBV4-1	TRBD1	TRBJ1-3	-	TGCGCCAGCAGCCAAGACCTTCCGCAGGGGGAAAGAGAGCACACCATATATTTT	CASSQDLPQGEREHTIYF
TRBV7-9	-	TRBJ2-5	few	TGTGCCAGCAGCTCCTCAGGGCAGCAAGAGACCCAGTACTTC	CASSSSGQQETQYF
TRBV28	-	TRBJ2-5	-	TGTGCCAGCAGTTTAAGAGGGCGCGGGGAGACCCAGTACTTC	CASSLRGRGETQYF
TRBV9	-	TRBJ2-7	-	TGTGCCAGCAGCGTAGGAAATTGGGACTCCTACGAGCAGTACTTC	CASSVGNWDSYEQYF
TRBV28	-	TRBJ2-5	-	TGTGCCAGCAGTTCTTGGGGGACACCGAGCGGGGACTACCAAGAGACCCAGTACTTC	CASSSWGTPSGDYQETQYF
TRBV9	TRBD2	TRBJ2-2	-	TGTGCCAGCAGCGTAGACAGCGGGAGGGCCGTCGGGGAGCTGTTTTTT	CASSVDSGRAVGELFF